One and the same sample provided the 6 T cell receptor beta chains below, sequenced in a study of blood T cell repertoires in COVID-19. Here immunoSEQ multiplex PCR was the method, and the copy in TCRdb shows in-frame clones only, minus some. There are about 99,000 clones in the sample; roughly 86% occur only once, and roughly 13% lies in the top ten. The specimen sequenced was peripheral blood. The source of these receptors is a woman aged 60-70 years in a cohort sampled during active or convalescent COVID-19.

This clone was picked up one time. V usage is TRBV7-8 and J usage is TRBJ1-2; possibly TRBD1 for D (6 bases). The germline CDR1 and CDR2 sequences are SGHVS and FQNEAQ. Trimming shortened V by 1 base and J by 4 bases, and 19 bases separated the two germline ends. The CDR3 is 17 amino acids. CDR3 sequence (DNA): TGTGCCAGCAGCTTAGATCGGGGGGGCGGCCCTACCTATGGCTACACCTTC. This codes for CASSLDRGGGPTYGYTF.

The V and J genes are TRBV3-1 (or the pseudogene TRBV3-2) and TRBJ1-1; 8 bases agree with TRBD1. With V trimmed by 4 bases and J by 0 bases, 7 bases remained unmatched. The germline V gene encodes CDR1 LGHDT and CDR2 YNNKEL (reference sequence). The CDR3 has 16 amino acids. CDR3 in amino acids: CASSPTGGFMNTEAFF. CDR3 nucleotide sequence: TGTGCCAGCAGCCCAACAGGGGGGTTTATGAACACTGAAGCTTTCTTT.

The chain has TRBV4-1 and TRBJ2-1, with 13 positions matching TRBD2. The V and J ends lost 0 bases and 6 bases, in that order; junction bases with no gene match: 8. The CDR3 contains 18 residues. CDR1 is MGHRA, CDR2 YSYEKL, per germline. The CDR3 here is CASSQDRKGLAGLNEQFF. In DNA, the CDR3 is TGCGCCAGCAGCCAAGATCGCAAGGGACTAGCGGGACTCAATGAGCAGTTCTTC.

The genes are TRBV3-1 (or the pseudogene TRBV3-2) and TRBJ2-7, with 11 nucleotides matching TRBD2. J lost 6 bases, V lost 4 bases, and 2 bases had no gene match. The CDR3 consists of 13 residues. Germline V gene data show CDR1 as LGHDT and CDR2 as YNNKEL (reference sequence). The CDR3 region is CASSLAGGLEQYF. In nucleotides, the CDR3 is TGTGCCAGCAGCCTAGCGGGGGGGCTCGAGCAGTACTTC.

The rearrangement links TRBV23-1 to TRBJ2-1; D not certain. TRBV23-1 is classed as an ORF, of uncertain function. Trimming removed 4 bases at V and 6 bases at J, with 7 bases between. The length of the CDR3 is 12 residues. The CDR3 protein is CASSPGANEQFF. Written as DNA, the CDR3 is TGCGCCAGCAGTCCGGGTGCCAATGAGCAGTTCTTC.

This sequence joins TRBV10-2 and TRBJ2-7; maybe TRBD1 (5 bases). The CDR3 totals 14 residues. The germline V gene encodes CDR1 WSHSY and CDR2 SAAADI. Trimming took 3 bases from V and 3 from J, leaving 12 bases between them. The CDR3 DNA reads as TGCGCCAGCAGTGACTCTGACAGCCTCTACGAGCAGTACTTC. Translating gives CASSDSDSLYEQYF.